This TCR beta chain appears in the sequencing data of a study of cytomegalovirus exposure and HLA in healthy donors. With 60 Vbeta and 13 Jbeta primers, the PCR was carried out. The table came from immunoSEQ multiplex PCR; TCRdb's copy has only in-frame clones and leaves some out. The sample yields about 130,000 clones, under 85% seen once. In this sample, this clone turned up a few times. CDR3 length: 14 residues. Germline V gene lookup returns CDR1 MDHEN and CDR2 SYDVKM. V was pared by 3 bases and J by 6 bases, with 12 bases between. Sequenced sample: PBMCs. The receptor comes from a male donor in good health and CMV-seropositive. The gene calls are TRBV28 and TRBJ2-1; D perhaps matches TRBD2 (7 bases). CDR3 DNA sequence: TGTGCCAGCAGTTTGGGGGGGGCGCTCAATGAGCAGTTCTTC. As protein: CASSLGGALNEQFF. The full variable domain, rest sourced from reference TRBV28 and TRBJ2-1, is DVKVTQSSRYLVKRTGEKVFLECVQDMDHENMFWYRQDPGLGLRLIYFSYDVKMKEKGDIPEGYSVSREKKERFSLILESASTNQTSMYLCASSLGGALNEQFFGPGTRLTVL.